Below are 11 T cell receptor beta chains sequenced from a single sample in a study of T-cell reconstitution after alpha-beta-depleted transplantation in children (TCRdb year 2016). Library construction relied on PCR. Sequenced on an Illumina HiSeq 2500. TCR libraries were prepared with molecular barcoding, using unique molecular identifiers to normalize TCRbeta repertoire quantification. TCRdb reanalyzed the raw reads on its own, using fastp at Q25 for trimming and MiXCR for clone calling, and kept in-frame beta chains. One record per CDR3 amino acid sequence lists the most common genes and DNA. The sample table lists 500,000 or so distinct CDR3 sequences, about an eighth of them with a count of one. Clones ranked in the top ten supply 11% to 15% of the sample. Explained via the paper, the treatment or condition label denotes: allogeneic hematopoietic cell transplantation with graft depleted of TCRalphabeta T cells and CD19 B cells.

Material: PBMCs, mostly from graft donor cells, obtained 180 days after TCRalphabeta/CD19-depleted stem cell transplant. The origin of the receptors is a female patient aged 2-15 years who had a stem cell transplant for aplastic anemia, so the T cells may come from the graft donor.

CDR3 nucleotide sequence: TGTGCCAGCAGCAAGAGGGGCCCCTATAGCAATCAGCCCCAGCATTTT. The encoded protein is CASSKRGPYSNQPQHF. The chain carries TRBV6-1 and TRBJ1-5, with D possibly TRBD1 on 5 matching bases. Trimming removed 6 bases from V and 0 bases from J, with 15 bases in between. Germline CDR1 is MNHNS and CDR2 is SASEGT. The CDR3 runs to 16 residues.

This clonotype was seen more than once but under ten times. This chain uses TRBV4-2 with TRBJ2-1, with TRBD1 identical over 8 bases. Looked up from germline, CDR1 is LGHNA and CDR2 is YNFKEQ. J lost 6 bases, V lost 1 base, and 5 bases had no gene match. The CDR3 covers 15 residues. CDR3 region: CASSQGGTGGNEQFF. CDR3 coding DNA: TGTGCCAGCAGCCAAGGTGGAACAGGGGGCAATGAGCAGTTCTTC.

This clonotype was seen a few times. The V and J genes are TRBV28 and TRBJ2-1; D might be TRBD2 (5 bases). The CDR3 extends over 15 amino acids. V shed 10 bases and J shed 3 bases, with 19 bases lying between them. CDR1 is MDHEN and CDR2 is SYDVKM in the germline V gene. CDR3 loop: CATREAAAHYNEQFF. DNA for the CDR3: TGTGCCACCCGCGAGGCAGCGGCGCACTACAATGAGCAGTTCTTC.

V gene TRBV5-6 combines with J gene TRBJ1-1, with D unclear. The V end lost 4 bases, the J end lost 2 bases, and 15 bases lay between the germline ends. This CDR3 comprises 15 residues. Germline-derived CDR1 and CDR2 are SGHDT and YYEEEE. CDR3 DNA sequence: TGTGCCAGCAGCCCGGGCCCGGGTGCCAACACTGAAGCTTTCTTT. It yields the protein CASSPGPGANTEAFF.

The CDR3 bases are TGCGCCAGCAGCCAAGATGCGGGGACTAGCGGATCAGATACGCAGTATTTT. Protein: CASSQDAGTSGSDTQYF. V and J are TRBV4-1 and TRBJ2-3; 11 bases line up with TRBD2. The CDR3 has 17 residues. V trimming: 0 bases; J trimming: 4 bases; junction bases outside the gene matches: 6. Per germline, CDR1 MGHRA and CDR2 YSYEKL.

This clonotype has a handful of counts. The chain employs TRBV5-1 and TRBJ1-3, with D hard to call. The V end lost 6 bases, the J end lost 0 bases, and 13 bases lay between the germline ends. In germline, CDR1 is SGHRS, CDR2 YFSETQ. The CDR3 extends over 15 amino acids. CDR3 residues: CASTSGISSGNTIYF. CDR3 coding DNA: TGCGCCAGCACCTCCGGCATTAGCTCTGGAAACACCATATATTTT.

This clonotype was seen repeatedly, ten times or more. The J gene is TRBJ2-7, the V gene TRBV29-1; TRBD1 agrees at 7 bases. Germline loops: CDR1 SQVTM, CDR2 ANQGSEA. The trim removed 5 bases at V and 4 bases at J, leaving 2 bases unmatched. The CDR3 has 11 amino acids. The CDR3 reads CSVSTGYEQYV. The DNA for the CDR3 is TGCAGCGTTTCGACAGGGTACGAGCAGTACGTC.

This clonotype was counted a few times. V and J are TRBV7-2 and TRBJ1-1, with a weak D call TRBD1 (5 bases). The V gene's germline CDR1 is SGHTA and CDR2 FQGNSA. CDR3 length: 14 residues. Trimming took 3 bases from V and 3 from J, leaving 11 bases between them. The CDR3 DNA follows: TGTGCCAGCAGCTTTGTACAGGCCCACACTGAAGCTTTCTTT. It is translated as CASSFVQAHTEAFF.

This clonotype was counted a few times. Here the CDR3 DNA reads TGCGCCAGCAGCCAAGACGGCCCGGGGGTTCCTGAAAAACTGTTTTTT. It translates to CASSQDGPGVPEKLFF. The chain is built from TRBV4-3 and TRBJ1-4; maybe TRBD1 (5 bases). Germline V gene sequence: CDR1 LGHNA, CDR2 YSLEER. V was pared by 0 bases and J by 7 bases, with 15 bases between. The CDR3 is 16 residues long.

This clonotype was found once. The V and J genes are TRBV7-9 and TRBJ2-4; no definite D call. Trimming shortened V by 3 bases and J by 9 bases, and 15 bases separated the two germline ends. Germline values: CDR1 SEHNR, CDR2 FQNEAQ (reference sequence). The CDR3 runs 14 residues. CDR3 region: CASSFTHTVPIQYF. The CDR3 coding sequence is TGTGCCAGCAGCTTCACCCACACAGTGCCCATTCAGTACTTC.

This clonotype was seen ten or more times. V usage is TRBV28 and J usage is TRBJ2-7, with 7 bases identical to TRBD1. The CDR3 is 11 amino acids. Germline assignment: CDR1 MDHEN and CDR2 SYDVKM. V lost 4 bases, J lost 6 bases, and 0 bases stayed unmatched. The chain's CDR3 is CASSWTGEQYF. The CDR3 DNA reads TGTGCCAGCAGTTGGACAGGCGAGCAGTACTTC.